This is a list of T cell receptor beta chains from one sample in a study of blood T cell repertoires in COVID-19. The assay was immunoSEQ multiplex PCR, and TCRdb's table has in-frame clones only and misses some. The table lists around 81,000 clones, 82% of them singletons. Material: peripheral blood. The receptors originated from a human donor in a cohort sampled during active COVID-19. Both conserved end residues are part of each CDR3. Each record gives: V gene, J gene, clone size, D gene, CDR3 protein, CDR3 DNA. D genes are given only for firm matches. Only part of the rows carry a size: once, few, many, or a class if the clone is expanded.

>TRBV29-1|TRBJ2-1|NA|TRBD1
CSTQQGTEQFF
TGCAGCACACAACAGGGGACTGAGCAGTTCTTC
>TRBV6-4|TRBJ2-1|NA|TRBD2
CASSRVAGSYNEQFF
TGTGCCAGCAGTCGGGTAGCGGGGAGCTACAATGAGCAGTTCTTC
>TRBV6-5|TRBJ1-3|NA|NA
CASSYSSGNTIYF
TGTGCCAGCAGTTACTCGAGTGGAAACACCATATATTTT
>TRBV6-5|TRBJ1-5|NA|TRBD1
CASSWTGQNQPQHF
TGTGCCAGCAGTTGGACAGGGCAAAATCAGCCCCAGCATTTT
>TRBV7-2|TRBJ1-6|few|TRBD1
CASSLDTGGNSPLHF
TGTGCCAGCAGCTTGGATACAGGGGGTAATTCACCCCTCCACTTT
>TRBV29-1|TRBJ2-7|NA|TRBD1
CSVEEPDRGTYEQYF
TGCAGCGTTGAAGAGCCGGACAGGGGAACCTACGAGCAGTACTTC
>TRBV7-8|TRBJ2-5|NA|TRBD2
CASTSSLAGVGTQYF
TGTGCCAGCACCTCTTCACTAGCGGGGGTTGGGACCCAGTACTTC
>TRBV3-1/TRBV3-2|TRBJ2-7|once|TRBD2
CASSQALTSGGGQYF
TGTGCCAGCAGCCAAGCTCTGACTAGCGGTGGTGGGCAGTACTTC
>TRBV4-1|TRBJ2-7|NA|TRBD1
CASSLPGQGSYEQYF
TGCGCCAGCAGCCTTCCGGGACAGGGGTCCTACGAGCAGTACTTC
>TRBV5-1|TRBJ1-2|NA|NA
CASSWGHSMVDGYTF
TGCGCCAGCTCCTGGGGACATTCGATGGTCGATGGCTACACCTTC
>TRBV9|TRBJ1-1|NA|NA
CASSERGQTEAFF
TGTGCCAGCAGCGAACGCGGACAGACTGAAGCTTTCTTT
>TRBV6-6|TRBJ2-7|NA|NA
CASVGASYEQYF
TGTGCCAGCGTAGGGGCCTCCTACGAGCAGTACTTC
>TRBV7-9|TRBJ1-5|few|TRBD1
CASSSFGTGSQPQHF
TGTGCCAGCAGCTCATTCGGGACAGGGAGTCAGCCCCAGCATTTT
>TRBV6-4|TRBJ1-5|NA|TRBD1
CASSEGQGGGQPQHF
TGTGCCAGCAGTGAGGGACAGGGGGGAGGTCAGCCCCAGCATTTT